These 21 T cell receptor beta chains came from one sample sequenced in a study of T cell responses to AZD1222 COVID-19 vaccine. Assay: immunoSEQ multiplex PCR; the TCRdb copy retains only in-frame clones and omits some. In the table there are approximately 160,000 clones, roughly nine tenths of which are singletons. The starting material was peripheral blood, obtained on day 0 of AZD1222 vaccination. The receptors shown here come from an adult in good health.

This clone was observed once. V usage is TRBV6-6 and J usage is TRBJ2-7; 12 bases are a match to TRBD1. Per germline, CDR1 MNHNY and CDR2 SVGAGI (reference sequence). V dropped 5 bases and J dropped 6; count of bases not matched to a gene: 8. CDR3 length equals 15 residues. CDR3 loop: CASSASGTGGREQYF. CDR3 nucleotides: TGTGCCAGCAGTGCCTCCGGGACAGGGGGCCGCGAGCAGTACTTC.

Here the CDR3 reads CASSMTGYNEQFF. The DNA for the CDR3 is TGTGCCAGTAGTATGACAGGGTACAATGAGCAGTTCTTC. The gene calls are TRBV19 and TRBJ2-1, with 7 bases matching TRBD1. J lost 4 bases, V lost 3 bases, and 0 bases had no gene match. CDR1 and CDR2 (germline): LNHDA, SQIVND (reference sequence). The CDR3 runs to 13 residues.

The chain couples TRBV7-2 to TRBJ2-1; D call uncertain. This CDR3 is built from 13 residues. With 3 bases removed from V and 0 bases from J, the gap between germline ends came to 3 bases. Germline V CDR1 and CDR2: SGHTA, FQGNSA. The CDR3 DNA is TGTGCCAGCAGCTTGGGCTCCTACAATGAGCAGTTCTTC. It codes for CASSLGSYNEQFF.

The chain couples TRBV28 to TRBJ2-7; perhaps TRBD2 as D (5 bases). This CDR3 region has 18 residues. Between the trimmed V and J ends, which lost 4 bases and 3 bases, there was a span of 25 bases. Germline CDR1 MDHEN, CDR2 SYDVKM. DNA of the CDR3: TGTGCCAGCAGTTATCCATCGGGGAACCCCTTCATCAGCTACGAGCAGTACTTC. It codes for CASSYPSGNPFISYEQYF.

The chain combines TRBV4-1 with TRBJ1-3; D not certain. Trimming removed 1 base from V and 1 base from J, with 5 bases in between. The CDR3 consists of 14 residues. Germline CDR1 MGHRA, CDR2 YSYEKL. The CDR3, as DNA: TGCGCCAGCAGCCAAGGGGATTCTGGAAACACCATATATTTT. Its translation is CASSQGDSGNTIYF.

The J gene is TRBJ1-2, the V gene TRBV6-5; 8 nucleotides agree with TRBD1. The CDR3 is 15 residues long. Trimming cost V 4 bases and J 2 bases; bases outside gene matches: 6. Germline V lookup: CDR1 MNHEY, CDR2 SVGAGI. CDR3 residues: CASSSQDRGNYGYTF. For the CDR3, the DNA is TGTGCCAGCAGTTCCCAAGACAGGGGAAACTATGGCTACACCTTC.

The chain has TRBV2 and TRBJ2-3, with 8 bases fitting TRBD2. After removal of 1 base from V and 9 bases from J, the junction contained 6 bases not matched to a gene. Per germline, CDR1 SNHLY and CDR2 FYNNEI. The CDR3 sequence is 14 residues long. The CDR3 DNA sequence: TGTGCCAGCAGTGAAGTCGGACTAGCATCAACGCAGTATTTT. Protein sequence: CASSEVGLASTQYF.

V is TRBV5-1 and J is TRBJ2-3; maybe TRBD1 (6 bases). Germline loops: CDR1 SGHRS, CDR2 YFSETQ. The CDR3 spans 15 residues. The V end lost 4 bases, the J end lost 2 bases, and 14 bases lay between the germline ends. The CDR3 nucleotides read TGCGCCAGCAGCCCCGGACAGAGTAACACAGATACGCAGTATTTT. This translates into CASSPGQSNTDTQYF.

CDR3 loop: CAWCPGQGNSPLHF. In DNA form, the CDR3 reads TGTGCCTGGTGTCCGGGACAGGGGAATTCACCCCTCCACTTT. The chain couples TRBV30 to TRBJ1-6, with 10 bases aligning to TRBD1. Germline CDR1 reads GTSNPN; CDR2 reads SVGIG (reference sequence). V shed 5 bases and J 7 bases; nucleotides not matched to a gene: 5. This CDR3 is 14 amino acids long.

The CDR3 DNA reads TGTGCCAGCAGCCAAGAAGATGCGGTCACTGAAGCTTTCTTT. This encodes CASSQEDAVTEAFF. The rearrangement uses TRBV3-1 (or the pseudogene TRBV3-2) and TRBJ1-1, with D hard to call. Germline V CDR1 and CDR2: LGHDT, YNNKEL (reference sequence). Trimming left V 0 bases short and J 4 bases short, with 9 bases between. The CDR3 has 14 residues.

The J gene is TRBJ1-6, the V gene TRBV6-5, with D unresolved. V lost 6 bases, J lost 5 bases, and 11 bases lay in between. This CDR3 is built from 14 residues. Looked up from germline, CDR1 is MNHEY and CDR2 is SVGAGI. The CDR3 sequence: CASRSVGNNSPLHF. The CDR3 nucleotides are TGTGCCAGCAGAAGCGTAGGGAATAATTCACCCCTCCACTTT.

CDR3 in amino acids: CASSPENTDTQYF. CDR3 DNA: TGTGCCAGCAGTCCCGAGAACACAGATACGCAGTATTTT. The chain couples TRBV27 to TRBJ2-3; D is undetermined. Germline-derived CDR1 and CDR2 are MNHEY and SMNVEV (reference sequence). V gave up 5 bases and J gave up 2 bases, with 8 bases separating them. This CDR3 region has 13 residues.

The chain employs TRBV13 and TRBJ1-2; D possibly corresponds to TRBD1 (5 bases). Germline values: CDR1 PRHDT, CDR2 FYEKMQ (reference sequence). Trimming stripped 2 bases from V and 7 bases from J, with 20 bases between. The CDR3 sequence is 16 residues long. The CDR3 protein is CASSLNPQGSGGGYTF. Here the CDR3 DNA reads TGTGCCAGCAGCTTAAACCCTCAGGGATCGGGGGGTGGCTACACCTTC. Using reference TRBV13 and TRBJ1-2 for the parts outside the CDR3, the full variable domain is AAGVIQSPRHLIKEKRETATLKCYPIPRHDTVYWYQQGPGQDPQFLISFYEKMQSDKGSIPDRFSAQQFSDYHSELNMSSLELGDSALYFCASSLNPQGSGGGYTFGSGTRLTVV.

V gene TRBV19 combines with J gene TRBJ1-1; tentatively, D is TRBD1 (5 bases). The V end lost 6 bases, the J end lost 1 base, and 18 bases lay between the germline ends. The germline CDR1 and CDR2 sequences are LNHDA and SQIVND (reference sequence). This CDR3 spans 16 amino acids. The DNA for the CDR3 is TGTGCCAGTAGACAAAGTCAAGGGAGGGGGAACACTGAAGCTTTCTTT. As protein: CASRQSQGRGNTEAFF.

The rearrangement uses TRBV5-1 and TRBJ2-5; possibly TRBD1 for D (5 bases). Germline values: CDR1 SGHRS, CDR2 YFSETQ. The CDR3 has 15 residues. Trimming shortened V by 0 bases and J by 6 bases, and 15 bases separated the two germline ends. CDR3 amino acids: CASSLGPGIGKTQYF. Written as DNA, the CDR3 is TGCGCCAGCAGCTTGGGGCCAGGGATAGGAAAGACCCAGTACTTC.

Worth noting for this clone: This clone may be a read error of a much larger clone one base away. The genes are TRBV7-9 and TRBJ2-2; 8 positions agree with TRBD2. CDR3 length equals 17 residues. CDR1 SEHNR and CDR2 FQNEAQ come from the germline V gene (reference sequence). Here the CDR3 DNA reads TGTGCCAGCAGCCCATGGGGCGGGGGGCGGCGCACCAGGGAGCTGTTTTTT. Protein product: CASSPWGGGRRTRELFF.

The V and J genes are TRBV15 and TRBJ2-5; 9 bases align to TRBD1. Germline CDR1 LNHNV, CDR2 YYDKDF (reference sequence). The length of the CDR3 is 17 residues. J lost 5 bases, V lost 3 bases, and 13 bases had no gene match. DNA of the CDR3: TGTGCCACCAGCAGGGACTGGACAGGGGAGTTTAGGGAGACCCAGTACTTC. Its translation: CATSRDWTGEFRETQYF.

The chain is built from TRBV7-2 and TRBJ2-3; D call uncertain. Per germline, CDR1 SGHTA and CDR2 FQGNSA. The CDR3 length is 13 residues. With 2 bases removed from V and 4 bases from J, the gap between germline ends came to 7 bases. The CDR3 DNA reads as TGTGCCAGCAGCTTACAAAGTGCAGATACGCAGTATTTT. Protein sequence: CASSLQSADTQYF.

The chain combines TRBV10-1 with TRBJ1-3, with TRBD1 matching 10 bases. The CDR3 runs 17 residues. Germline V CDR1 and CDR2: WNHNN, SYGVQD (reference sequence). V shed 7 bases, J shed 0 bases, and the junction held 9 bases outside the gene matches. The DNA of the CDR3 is TGCGCCAGCAATTCCGGGACAGGGGCCTACTCTGGAAACACCATATATTTT. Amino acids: CASNSGTGAYSGNTIYF.

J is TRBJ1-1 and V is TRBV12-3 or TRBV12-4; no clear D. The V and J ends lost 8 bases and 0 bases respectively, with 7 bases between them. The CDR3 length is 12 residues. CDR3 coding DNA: TGTGCCAGCGTCTTGATGAACACTGAAGCTTTCTTT. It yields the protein CASVLMNTEAFF.

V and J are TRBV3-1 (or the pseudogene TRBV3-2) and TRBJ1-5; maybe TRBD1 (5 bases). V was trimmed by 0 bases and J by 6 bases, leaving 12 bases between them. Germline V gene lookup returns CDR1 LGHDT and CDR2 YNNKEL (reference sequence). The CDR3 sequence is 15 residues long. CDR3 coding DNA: TGTGCCAGCAGCCAAGATCTGGGGGGGACTCAGCCCCAGCATTTT. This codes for CASSQDLGGTQPQHF.